This TCR beta chain was captured in a study of metastatic and nonmetastatic thyroid tumors. Regarding the study as a whole: Reports indicated that malignant thyroid tumors showed significantly higher TCR beta diversity than benign nodules did, in blood and tumor.

Concerning this clone: Its antigen is currently unknown.

Prior to thyroid surgery, none of the patients had received any treatment. MiXCR re-clonotyped the PCR reads for TCRdb. The data contain roughly 14,000 clones, more than 20% of them singletons. Sequencing input: tumor tissue. The sequence was collected from a female donor with papillary thyroid cancer or a benign thyroid nodule (not recorded which). Some clones in this sample may be carry-over from other donors' samples.

The CDR3 DNA is TGTGCCAGCTCACCACCAAGGTCAGGTACAGCGAGCTCCTACGAGCAGTACTTC. This sequence encodes CASSPPRSGTASSYEQYF. V and J are TRBV18 and TRBJ2-7; D is unresolved. CDR1 and CDR2 from the germline V gene are KGHSH and LQKENI. Trimming shortened V by 0 bases and J by 0 bases, and 18 bases separated the two germline ends. The CDR3 is 18 residues long. The complete variable domain, with remaining parts taken from reference TRBV18 and TRBJ2-7, reads NAGVMQNPRHLVRRRGQEARLRCSPMKGHSHVYWYRQLPEEGLKFMVYLQKENIIDESGMPKERFSAEFPKEGPSILRIQQVVRGDSAAYFCASSPPRSGTASSYEQYFGPGTRLTVT.